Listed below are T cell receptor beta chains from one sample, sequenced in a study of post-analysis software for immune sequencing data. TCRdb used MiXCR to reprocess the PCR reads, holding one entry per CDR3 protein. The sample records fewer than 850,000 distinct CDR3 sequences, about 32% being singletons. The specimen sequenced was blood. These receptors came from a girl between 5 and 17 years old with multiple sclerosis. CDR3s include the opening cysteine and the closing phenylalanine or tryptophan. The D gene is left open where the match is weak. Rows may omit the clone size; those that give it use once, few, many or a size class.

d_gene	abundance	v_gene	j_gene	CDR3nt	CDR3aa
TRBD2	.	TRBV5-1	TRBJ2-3	TGCGCCAGCAGCTTGTCCGGGACTAGCGGGCGAAATCCAGATACGCAGTATTTT	CASSLSGTSGRNPDTQYF
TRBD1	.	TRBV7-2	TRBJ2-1	TGTGCCAGCAGCTTAGGGACAGGGGCTTACGAGCAGTTCTTC	CASSLGTGAYEQFF
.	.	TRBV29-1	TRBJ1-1	TGCAGCGTTGCAGATTTGGGGGAAGCTTTCTTT	CSVADLGEAFF
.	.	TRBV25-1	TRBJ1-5	TGTGCCAGCAGTCACCGGAATATCAATCAGCCCCAGCATTTT	CASSHRNINQPQHF
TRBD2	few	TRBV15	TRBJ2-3	TGTGCCACCAGCAGAGAACTAGCGGGTCGGGGGCCAGATACGCAGTATTTT	CATSRELAGRGPDTQYF
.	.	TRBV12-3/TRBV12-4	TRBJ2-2	TGTGCCAGCACCCCATATGGCGGGGTCCCTCCCGGGGAGCTGTTTTTT	CASTPYGGVPPGELFF
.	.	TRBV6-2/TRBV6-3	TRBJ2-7	TGTGCCAGCATCCAGAGGAGCTCCTACGAGCAGTACTTC	CASIQRSSYEQYF
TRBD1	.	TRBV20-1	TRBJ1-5	TGCAGTGCTTGGACAGGGGTTCAGCCCCAGCATTTT	CSAWTGVQPQHF
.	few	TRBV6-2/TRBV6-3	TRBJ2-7	TGTGCCAGCAGTTACGGCAGGGTCAACGAGCAGTACTTC	CASSYGRVNEQYF
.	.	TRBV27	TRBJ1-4	TGTGCCAGCTCTGGCCGCTCTACTAATGAAAAACTGTTTTTT	CASSGRSTNEKLFF